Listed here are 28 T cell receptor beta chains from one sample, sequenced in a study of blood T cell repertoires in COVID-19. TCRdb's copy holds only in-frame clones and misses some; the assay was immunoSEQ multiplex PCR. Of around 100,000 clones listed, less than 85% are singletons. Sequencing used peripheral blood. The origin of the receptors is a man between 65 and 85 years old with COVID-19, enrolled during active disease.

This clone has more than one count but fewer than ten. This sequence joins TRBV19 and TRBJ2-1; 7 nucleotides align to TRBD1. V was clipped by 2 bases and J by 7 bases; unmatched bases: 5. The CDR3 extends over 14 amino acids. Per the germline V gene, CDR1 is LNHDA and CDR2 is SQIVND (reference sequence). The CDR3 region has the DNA TGTGCCAGTAGTATACGACAGGGACAAAATGAGCAGTTCTTC. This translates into CASSIRQGQNEQFF.

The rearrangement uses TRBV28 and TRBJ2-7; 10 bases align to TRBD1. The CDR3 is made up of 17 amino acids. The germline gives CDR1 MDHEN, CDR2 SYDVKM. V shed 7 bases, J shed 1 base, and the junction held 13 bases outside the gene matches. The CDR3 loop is CASTGHLGQGRSYEQYF. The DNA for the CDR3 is TGTGCCAGCACTGGTCATTTGGGACAGGGGAGATCCTACGAGCAGTACTTC.

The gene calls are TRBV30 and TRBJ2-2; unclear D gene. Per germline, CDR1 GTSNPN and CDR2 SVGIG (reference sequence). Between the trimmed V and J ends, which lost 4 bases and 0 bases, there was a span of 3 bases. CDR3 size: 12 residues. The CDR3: CAWTSNTGELFF. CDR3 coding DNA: TGTGCCTGGACGTCGAACACCGGGGAGCTGTTTTTT.

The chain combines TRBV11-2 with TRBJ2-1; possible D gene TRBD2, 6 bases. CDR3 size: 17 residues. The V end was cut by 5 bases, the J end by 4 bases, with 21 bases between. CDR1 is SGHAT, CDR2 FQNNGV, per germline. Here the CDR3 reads CASSPKQASARYNEQFF. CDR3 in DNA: TGTGCCAGCAGCCCCAAACAGGCTAGCGCAAGATACAATGAGCAGTTCTTC.

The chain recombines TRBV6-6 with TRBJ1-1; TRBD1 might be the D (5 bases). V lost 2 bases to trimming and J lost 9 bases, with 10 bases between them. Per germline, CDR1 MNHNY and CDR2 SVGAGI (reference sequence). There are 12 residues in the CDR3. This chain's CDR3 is CASSYVQGQAFF. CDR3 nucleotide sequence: TGTGCCAGCAGTTACGTTCAGGGTCAAGCTTTCTTT.

CDR3 DNA sequence: TGTGCCACCAGCAAAGGCGGGGGATCTAATGAAAAACTGTTTTTT. Translated: CATSKGGGSNEKLFF. The chain employs TRBV15 and TRBJ1-4; tentatively, D is TRBD1 (5 bases). V was trimmed by 4 bases and J by 3 bases, leaving 12 bases between them. The CDR3 consists of 15 residues. CDR1 is LNHNV, CDR2 YYDKDF, per germline (reference sequence). The entire variable domain, with the rest obtained from reference TRBV15 and TRBJ1-4, is as follows: DAMVIQNPRYQVTQFGKPVTLSCSQTLNHNVMYWYQQKSSQAPKLLFHYYDKDFNNEADTPDNFQSRRPNTSFCFLDIRSPGLGDTAMYLCATSKGGGSNEKLFFGSGTQLSVL.

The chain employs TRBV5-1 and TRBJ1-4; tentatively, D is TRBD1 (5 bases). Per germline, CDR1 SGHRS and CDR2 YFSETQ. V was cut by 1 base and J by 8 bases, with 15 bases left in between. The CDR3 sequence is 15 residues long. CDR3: CASSLSLQGREKLFF. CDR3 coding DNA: TGCGCCAGCAGCTTGTCTCTCCAGGGTAGGGAAAAACTGTTTTTT.

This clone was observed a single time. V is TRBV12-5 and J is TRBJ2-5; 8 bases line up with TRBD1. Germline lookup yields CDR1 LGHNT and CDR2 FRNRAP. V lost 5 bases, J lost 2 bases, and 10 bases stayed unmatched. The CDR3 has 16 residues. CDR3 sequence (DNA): TGTGCTAGTGGTCAGGGGGCCCTCGGCTTACAAGAGACCCAGTACTTC. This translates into CASGQGALGLQETQYF.

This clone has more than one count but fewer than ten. This CDR3 reads CATSGRQGALIGELFF. The CDR3 DNA is TGTGCCACCAGCGGGCGACAGGGGGCCTTAATCGGGGAGCTGTTTTTT. This rearrangement joins TRBV15 to TRBJ2-2; 10 bases align to TRBD1. CDR3 size: 16 residues. The junction had 10 bases not matched to a gene; V was cut back by 5 bases and J by 7 bases. Germline CDR1 reads LNHNV; CDR2 reads YYDKDF (reference sequence).

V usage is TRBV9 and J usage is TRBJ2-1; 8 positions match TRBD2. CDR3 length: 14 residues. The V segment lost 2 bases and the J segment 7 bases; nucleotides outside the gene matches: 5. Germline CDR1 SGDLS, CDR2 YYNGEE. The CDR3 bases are TGTGCCAGCAGCGTCGGACTAGCTAAAAATGAGCAGTTCTTC. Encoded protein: CASSVGLAKNEQFF. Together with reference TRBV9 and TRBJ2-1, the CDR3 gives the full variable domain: DSGVTQTPKHLITATGQRVTLRCSPRSGDLSVYWYQQSLDQGLQFLIQYYNGEERAKGNILERFSAQQFPDLHSELNLSSLELGDSALYFCASSVGLAKNEQFFGPGTRLTVL.

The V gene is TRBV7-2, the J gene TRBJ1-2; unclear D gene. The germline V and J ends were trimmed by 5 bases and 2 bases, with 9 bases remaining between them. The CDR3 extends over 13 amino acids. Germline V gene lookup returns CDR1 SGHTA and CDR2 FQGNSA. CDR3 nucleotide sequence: TGTGCCAGCAGCCGGACTGCGAACTATGGCTACACCTTC. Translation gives CASSRTANYGYTF.

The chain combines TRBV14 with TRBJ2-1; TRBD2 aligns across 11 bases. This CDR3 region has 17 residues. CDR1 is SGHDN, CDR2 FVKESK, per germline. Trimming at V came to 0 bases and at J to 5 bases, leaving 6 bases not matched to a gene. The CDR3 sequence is CASSQDLAGGHNNEQFF. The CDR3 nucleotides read TGTGCCAGCAGCCAAGATCTAGCGGGAGGCCACAACAATGAGCAGTTCTTC.

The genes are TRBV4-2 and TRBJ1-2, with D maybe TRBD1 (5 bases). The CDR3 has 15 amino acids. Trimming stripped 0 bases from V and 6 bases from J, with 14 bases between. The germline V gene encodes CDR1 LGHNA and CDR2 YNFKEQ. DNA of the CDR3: TGTGCCAGCAGCCAAGATTGGGGCCAACTACATGGCTACACCTTC. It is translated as CASSQDWGQLHGYTF.

The DNA of the CDR3 is TGTGCCAGCAGCGGCAGACGGGACATGAACACTGAAGCTTTCTTT. Translating gives CASSGRRDMNTEAFF. The rearrangement joins TRBV6-2 or TRBV6-3 to TRBJ1-1, with D maybe TRBD1 (6 bases). CDR1 is MNHEY, CDR2 SVGEGT, per germline. The CDR3 spans 15 residues. The V end was cut by 6 bases, the J end by 0 bases, with 14 bases between.

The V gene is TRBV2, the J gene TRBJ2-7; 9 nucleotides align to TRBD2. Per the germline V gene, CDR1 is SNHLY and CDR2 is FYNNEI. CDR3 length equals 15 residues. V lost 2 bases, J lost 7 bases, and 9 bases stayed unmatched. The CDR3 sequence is CASSENLAGGVEQYF. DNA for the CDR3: TGTGCCAGCAGTGAAAATCTCGCGGGAGGGGTAGAGCAGTACTTC.

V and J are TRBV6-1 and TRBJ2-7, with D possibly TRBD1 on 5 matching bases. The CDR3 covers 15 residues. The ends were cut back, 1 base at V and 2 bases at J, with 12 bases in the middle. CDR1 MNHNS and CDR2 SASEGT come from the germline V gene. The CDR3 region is CASSEGRGLPYEQYF. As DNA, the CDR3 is TGTGCCAGCAGTGAAGGTAGGGGCCTCCCCTACGAGCAGTACTTC.

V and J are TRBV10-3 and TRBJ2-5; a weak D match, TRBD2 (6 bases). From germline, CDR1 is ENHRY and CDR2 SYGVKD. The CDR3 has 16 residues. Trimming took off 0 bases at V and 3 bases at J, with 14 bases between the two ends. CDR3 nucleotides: TGTGCCATCAGTGAGTCGGTAGCGGTACTCAAAGAGACCCAGTACTTC. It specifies CAISESVAVLKETQYF.

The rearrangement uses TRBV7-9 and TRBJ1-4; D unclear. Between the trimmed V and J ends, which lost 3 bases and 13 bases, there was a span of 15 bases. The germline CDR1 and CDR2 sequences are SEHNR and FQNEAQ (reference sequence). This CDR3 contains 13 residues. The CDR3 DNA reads TGTGCCAGCAGCTTGCAGGTTGGCGTTGGACTGTTTTTT. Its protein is CASSLQVGVGLFF.

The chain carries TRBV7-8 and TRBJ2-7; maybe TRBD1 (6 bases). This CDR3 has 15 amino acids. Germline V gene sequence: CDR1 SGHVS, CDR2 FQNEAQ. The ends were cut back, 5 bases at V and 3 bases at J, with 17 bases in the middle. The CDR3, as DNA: TGTGCCAGCAGCAAACAGGACAGCTTTGTCTACGAGCAGTACTTC. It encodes CASSKQDSFVYEQYF.

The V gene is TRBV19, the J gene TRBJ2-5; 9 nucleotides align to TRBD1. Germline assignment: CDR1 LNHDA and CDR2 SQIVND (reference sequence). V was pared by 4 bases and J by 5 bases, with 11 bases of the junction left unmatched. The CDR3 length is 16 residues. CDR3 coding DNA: TGTGCCAGTAGTACATCTAAAGGACAGGGGACGGAGACCCAGTACTTC. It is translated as CASSTSKGQGTETQYF.

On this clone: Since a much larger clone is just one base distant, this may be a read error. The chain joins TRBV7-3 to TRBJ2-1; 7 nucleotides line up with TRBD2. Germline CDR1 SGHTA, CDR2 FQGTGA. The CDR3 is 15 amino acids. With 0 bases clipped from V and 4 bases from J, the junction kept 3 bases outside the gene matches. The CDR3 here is CASSLTASGYNEQFF. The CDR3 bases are TGTGCCAGCAGCTTAACGGCTAGCGGATACAATGAGCAGTTCTTC.

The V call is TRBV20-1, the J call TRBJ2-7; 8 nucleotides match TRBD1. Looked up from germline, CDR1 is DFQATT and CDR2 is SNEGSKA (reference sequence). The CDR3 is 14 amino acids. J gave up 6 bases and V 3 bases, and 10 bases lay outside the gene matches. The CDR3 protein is CSASVLNRGFEQYF. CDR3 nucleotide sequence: TGCAGTGCTAGTGTCCTGAACAGGGGGTTCGAGCAGTACTTC.

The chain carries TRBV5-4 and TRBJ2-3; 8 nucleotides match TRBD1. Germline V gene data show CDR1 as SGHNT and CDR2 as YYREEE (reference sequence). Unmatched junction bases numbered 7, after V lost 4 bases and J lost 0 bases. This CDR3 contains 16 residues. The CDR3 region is CASSPTGASSTDTQYF. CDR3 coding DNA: TGTGCCAGCAGCCCGACAGGGGCTTCTAGCACAGATACGCAGTATTTT. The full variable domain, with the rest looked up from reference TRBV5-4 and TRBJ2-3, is ETGVTQSPTHLIKTRGQQVTLRCSSQSGHNTVSWYQQALGQGPQFIFQYYREEENGRGNFPPRFSGLQFPNYSSELNVNALELDDSALYLCASSPTGASSTDTQYFGPGTRLTVL.

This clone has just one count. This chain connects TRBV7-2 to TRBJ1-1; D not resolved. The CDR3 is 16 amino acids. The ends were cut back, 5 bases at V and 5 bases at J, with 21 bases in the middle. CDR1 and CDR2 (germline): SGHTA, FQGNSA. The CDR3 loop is CASSPNILSSGTEAFF. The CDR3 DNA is TGTGCCAGCAGCCCTAACATTCTTAGCTCTGGGACTGAAGCTTTCTTT.

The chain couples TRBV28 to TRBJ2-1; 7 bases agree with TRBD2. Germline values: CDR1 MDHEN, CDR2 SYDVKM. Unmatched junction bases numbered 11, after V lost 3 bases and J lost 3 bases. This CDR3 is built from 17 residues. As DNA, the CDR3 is TGTGCCAGCAGTTTTGGGCCGGGCGGGGGTGACTACAATGAGCAGTTCTTC. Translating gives CASSFGPGGGDYNEQFF.

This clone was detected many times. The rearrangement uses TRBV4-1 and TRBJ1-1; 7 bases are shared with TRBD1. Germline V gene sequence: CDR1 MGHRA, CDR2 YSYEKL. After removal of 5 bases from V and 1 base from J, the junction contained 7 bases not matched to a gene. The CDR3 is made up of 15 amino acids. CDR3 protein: CASSNQAGGNTEAFF. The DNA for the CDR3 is TGCGCCAGCAGCAATCAGGCAGGGGGGAACACTGAAGCTTTCTTT.

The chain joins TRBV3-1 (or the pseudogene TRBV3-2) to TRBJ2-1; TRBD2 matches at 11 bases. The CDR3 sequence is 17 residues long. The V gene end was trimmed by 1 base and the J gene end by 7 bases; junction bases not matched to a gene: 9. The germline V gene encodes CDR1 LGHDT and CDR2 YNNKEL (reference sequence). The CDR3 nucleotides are TGTGCCAGCAGCCAAGGGCTAGCGGGAGGCGGCCGGAATGAGCAGTTCTTC. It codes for CASSQGLAGGGRNEQFF.

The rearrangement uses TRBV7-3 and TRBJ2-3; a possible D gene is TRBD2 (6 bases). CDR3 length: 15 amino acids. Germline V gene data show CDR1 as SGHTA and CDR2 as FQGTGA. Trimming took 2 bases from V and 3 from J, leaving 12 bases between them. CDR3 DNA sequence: TGTGCCAGCAGCTTAGTGACACGGGGGACAGATACGCAGTATTTT. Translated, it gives CASSLVTRGTDTQYF.